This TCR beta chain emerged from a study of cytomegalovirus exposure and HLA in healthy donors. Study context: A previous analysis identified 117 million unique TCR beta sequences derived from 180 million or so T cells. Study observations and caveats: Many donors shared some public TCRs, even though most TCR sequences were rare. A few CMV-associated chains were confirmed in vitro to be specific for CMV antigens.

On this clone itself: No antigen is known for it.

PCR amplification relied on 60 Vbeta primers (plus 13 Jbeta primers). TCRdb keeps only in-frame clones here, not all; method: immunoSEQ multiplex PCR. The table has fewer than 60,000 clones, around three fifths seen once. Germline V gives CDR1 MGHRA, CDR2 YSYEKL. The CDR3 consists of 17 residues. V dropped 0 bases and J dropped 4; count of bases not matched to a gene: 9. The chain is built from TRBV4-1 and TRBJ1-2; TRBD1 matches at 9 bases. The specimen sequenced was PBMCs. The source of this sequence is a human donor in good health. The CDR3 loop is CASSQDTAGQGIYGYTF. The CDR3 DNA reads TGCGCCAGCAGCCAAGATACCGCGGGACAGGGAATCTATGGCTACACCTTC.